The next 17 T cell receptor beta chains were all read from a single sample in a study of read filtering for tumor transcriptome and immune sequencing. This library used approximately 0.4 ug RNA and molecular barcoded adaptors spanning alpha/delta and beta/gamma chains. TCRdb used MiXCR to reprocess the reads, holding one entry per CDR3 protein. The sample contains tens of thousands of distinct CDR3 sequences, approximately 22% of which appear only once. The sequenced material came from a population of CD138-negative cells sorted from bone marrow. These receptors were collected from a donor older than 35 with multiple myeloma.

Regarding this clonotype: A much larger clone is a single base away; this may be a read error. The V gene is TRBV3-1, the J gene TRBJ1-4, with 8 nucleotides matching TRBD1. The CDR3 is made up of 12 amino acids. Per germline, CDR1 LGHDT and CDR2 YNNKEL (reference sequence). The CDR3 DNA sequence: TGTGCCAGCAGCCAAGATTTCCGGGACAGGACTTTT. This sequence encodes CASSQDFRDRTF. Together with reference TRBV3-1 and TRBJ1-4, the CDR3 gives the full variable domain: DTAVSQTPKYLVTQMGNDKSIKCEQNLGHDTMYWYKQDSKKFLKIMFSYNNKELIINETVPNRFSPKSPDKAHLNLHINSLELGDSAVYFCASSQDFRDRTFGSGTQLSVL.

The genes are TRBV9 and TRBJ2-1; D not certain. The CDR3 is 16 amino acids. Germline CDR1 SGDLS, CDR2 YYNGEE. V lost 3 bases, J lost 4 bases, and 17 bases lay in between. CDR3 in DNA: TGTGCCAGCAGCGAGAACTGTCAACAGTATTACAATGAGCAGTTCTTC. Its protein is CASSENCQQYYNEQFF.

The V and J genes are TRBV12-3 or TRBV12-4 and TRBJ1-2; the D is unclear. Trimming cost V 6 bases and J 4 bases, with 12 bases left between them. The CDR3 has 13 amino acids. The CDR3 loop is CASSTEFAYGYTF. CDR3 coding DNA: TGTGCCAGCAGCACAGAGTTTGCCTATGGCTACACCTTC.

With respect to this clonotype: A read error is possible here, since a much larger clone lies one base away. This chain joins TRBV6-1 and TRBJ2-6; possibly TRBD2 for D (7 bases). The CDR3 length is 17 residues. Germline values: CDR1 MNHNS, CDR2 SASEGT. Trimming left V 6 bases short and J 4 bases short, with 19 bases between. The CDR3 DNA follows: TGTGCCAGCAGCCGAGGGGGGGAGGGTACGGGGGCCAACGTCCTGACTTTC. Amino acids: CASSRGGEGTGANVLTF.

CDR3 bases: TGTGCCAGCAGTGAAAGGGGGTTCAGCACAGATACGCAGTATTTT. Translation gives CASSERGFSTDTQYF. The chain joins TRBV6-1 to TRBJ2-3, with D perhaps TRBD1 (6 bases). V was cut by 2 bases and J by 0 bases, with 9 bases left in between. The CDR3 length is 15 residues. Germline V lookup: CDR1 MNHNS, CDR2 SASEGT.

Comments on this clonotype: Possible read error: a much larger clone is one base away. This chain joins TRBV12-3 or TRBV12-4 and TRBJ1-5; D gene ambiguous. This CDR3 comprises 11 residues. The V gene lost 8 bases and the J gene lost 11 bases, with 13 bases spanning the gap. The CDR3 protein is CASGRSRAQHF. DNA for the CDR3: TGTGCCAGCGGACGATCACGGGCCCAGCATTTT.

This clonotype was counted only a few times. The chain employs TRBV6-6 and TRBJ1-5; maybe TRBD1 (6 bases). V was cut by 6 bases and J by 4 bases, with 10 bases left in between. CDR3 length equals 13 residues. In germline, CDR1 is MNHNY, CDR2 SVGAGI (reference sequence). The CDR3 here is CASSLGQNQPQHF. The CDR3 bases are TGTGCCAGCAGCCTCGGACAGAATCAGCCCCAGCATTTT.

This chain connects TRBV20-1 to TRBJ2-3, with 9 bases fitting TRBD1. CDR3 length: 14 residues. CDR1 DFQATT and CDR2 SNEGSKA come from the germline V gene (reference sequence). After removal of 5 bases from V and 4 bases from J, the junction contained 7 bases not matched to a gene. CDR3 sequence: CSAYRGRWADTQYF. The CDR3 bases are TGCAGTGCTTACAGGGGGCGCTGGGCAGATACGCAGTATTTT.

This clonotype is medium-sized. V is TRBV12-3 or TRBV12-4 and J is TRBJ2-1; D might be TRBD2 (6 bases). This CDR3 contains 13 residues. V was pared by 3 bases and J by 7 bases, with 10 bases between. CDR3 residues: CASSFVGGNEQFF. CDR3 DNA sequence: TGTGCCAGCAGTTTCGTCGGGGGAAATGAGCAGTTCTTC.

This clonotype was observed at least ten times. V is TRBV9 and J is TRBJ2-3; 8 nucleotides align to TRBD2. The CDR3 runs to 15 residues. In germline, CDR1 is SGDLS, CDR2 YYNGEE. The ends lost 0 bases at V and 5 bases at J; junction bases unmatched: 5. The CDR3 coding sequence is TGTGCCAGCAGCGTAGACGGGGGGGCGCAAGATACGCAGTATTTT. Translation: CASSVDGGAQDTQYF. Drawing the rest from reference TRBV9 and TRBJ2-3, the complete variable domain is DSGVTQTPKHLITATGQRVTLRCSPRSGDLSVYWYQQSLDQGLQFLIQYYNGEERAKGNILERFSAQQFPDLHSELNLSSLELGDSALYFCASSVDGGAQDTQYFGPGTRLTVL.

The chain joins TRBV5-1 to TRBJ1-4; D is unclear. This CDR3 spans 14 amino acids. Germline V gives CDR1 SGHRS, CDR2 YFSETQ. V was clipped by 3 bases and J by 0 bases, with 6 bases between them. The CDR3: CASSSPTTNEKLFF. DNA for the CDR3: TGCGCCAGCAGCTCCCCGACAACTAATGAAAAACTGTTTTTT.

This clonotype has ten or more counts. This sequence joins TRBV5-1 and TRBJ1-1; D perhaps matches TRBD1 (5 bases). This CDR3 has 14 residues. Germline V gene data show CDR1 as SGHRS and CDR2 as YFSETQ. The V end lost 4 bases, the J end lost 0 bases, and 10 bases lay between the germline ends. The CDR3 region has the DNA TGCGCCAGCAGCCGGGACCTCATGAACACTGAAGCTTTCTTT. Protein product: CASSRDLMNTEAFF.

At least ten counts were recorded for this clonotype. The chain is built from TRBV7-2 and TRBJ1-5; perhaps TRBD1 as D (5 bases). Deletions cut 3 bases from V and 8 bases from J, with 26 bases between. Germline V CDR1 and CDR2: SGHTA, FQGNSA. This CDR3 has 18 residues. CDR3 coding DNA: TGTGCCAGCAGCTTGTCCTTGGTGGGGGGAGTTTTTCTTGAGCCCCAGCATTTT. This translates into CASSLSLVGGVFLEPQHF.

This clonotype appeared many times. The junction departs from the called germline gene at one end, perhaps through a read error. The chain uses TRBV19 and TRBJ1-1; D gene unclear. The CDR3 extends over 14 amino acids. CDR1 LNHDA and CDR2 SQIVND come from the germline V gene (reference sequence). As DNA, the CDR3 is TGTGCCAGTAGTTTGTTTCCCCTGAAGACTGAAGCTTTCTTT. This sequence encodes CASSLFPLKTEAFF.

This clonotype was seen a few times. This clone may be a read error of a much larger clone one base away. The V and J genes are TRBV18 and TRBJ2-3, with D possibly being TRBD2 (5 bases). In germline, CDR1 is KGHSH, CDR2 LQKENI. The CDR3 has 15 amino acids. In DNA, the CDR3 is TGTGTCAGCTCACGAACCCGGGGTCTGTTGGATACGCAGTATTTT. It encodes CVSSRTRGLLDTQYF.

This clonotype has more than one count but fewer than ten. The gene calls are TRBV28 and TRBJ2-1, with a weak D call TRBD1 (6 bases). Deletions cut 8 bases from V and 6 bases from J, with 23 bases between. CDR3 size: 16 residues. Germline V gene data show CDR1 as MDHEN and CDR2 as SYDVKM. CDR3 bases: TGTGCCAGCGGAGTACCGGAACAGGGCCCTCCCAATGAGCAGTTCTTC. As protein: CASGVPEQGPPNEQFF.

This clonotype was detected many times. The chain uses TRBV12-3 or TRBV12-4 and TRBJ2-2, with D perhaps matching TRBD1 (6 bases). The CDR3 totals 15 residues. The ends were cut back, 3 bases at V and 5 bases at J, with 13 bases in the middle. The CDR3 coding sequence is TGTGCCAGCAGTTTTGGGGCAGGGGATACCGGGGAGCTGTTTTTT. Amino acids: CASSFGAGDTGELFF.